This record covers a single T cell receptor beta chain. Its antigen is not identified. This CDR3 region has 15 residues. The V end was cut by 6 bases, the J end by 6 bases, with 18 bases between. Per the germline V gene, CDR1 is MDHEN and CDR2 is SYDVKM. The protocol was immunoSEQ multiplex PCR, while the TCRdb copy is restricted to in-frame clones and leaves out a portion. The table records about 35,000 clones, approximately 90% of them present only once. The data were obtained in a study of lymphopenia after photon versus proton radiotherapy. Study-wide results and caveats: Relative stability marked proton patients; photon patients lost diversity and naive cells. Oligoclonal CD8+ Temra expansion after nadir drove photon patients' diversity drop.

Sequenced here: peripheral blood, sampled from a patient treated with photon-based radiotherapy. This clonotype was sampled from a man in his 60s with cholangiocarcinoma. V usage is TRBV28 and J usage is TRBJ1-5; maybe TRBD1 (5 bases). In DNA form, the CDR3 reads TGTGCCAGCAGCCCGCCCGGGGGAGTGGTTCAGCCCCAGCATTTT. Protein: CASSPPGGVVQPQHF.